The 15 T cell receptor beta chains below come from one sample, sequenced in a study of control samples from healthy donors and cancer patients. TCRdb's table, derived via immunoSEQ multiplex PCR, lists solely in-frame clones and lacks some. The sample holds 200,000 or so clones, around 90% seen once. Input material: blood. These receptors came from a man aged 25 to 40 in good health.

CDR3 coding DNA: TGTGCCAGCAGCCAGCCCCCTAACACAGATACGCAGTATTTT. Translation gives CASSQPPNTDTQYF. The chain has TRBV3-1 (or the pseudogene TRBV3-2) and TRBJ2-3; D is ambiguous. V was shortened by 3 bases and J by 2 bases, with 9 bases between the two germline ends. This CDR3 spans 14 amino acids. Germline CDR1 reads LGHDT; CDR2 reads YNNKEL (reference sequence).

The J gene is TRBJ2-3, the V gene TRBV4-1, with 14 bases fitting TRBD2. Germline V gives CDR1 MGHRA, CDR2 YSYEKL. This CDR3 is 15 amino acids long. V lost 6 bases and J lost 4; bases outside the gene matches: 3. In nucleotides, the CDR3 is TGCGCCAGCAGGCGGACTAGCGGGGGGTCAGATACGCAGTATTTT. Amino acids: CASRRTSGGSDTQYF.

The chain links TRBV7-2 to TRBJ2-2; D is uncertain. The V and J ends lost 5 bases and 6 bases respectively, with 10 bases between them. In germline, CDR1 is SGHTA, CDR2 FQGNSA. There are 13 residues in the CDR3. CDR3 amino acids: CASSLSHSGELFF. In DNA, the CDR3 is TGTGCCAGCAGCCTATCACATTCCGGGGAGCTGTTTTTT.

This clone was seen a single time. This chain connects TRBV5-1 to TRBJ1-1, with D tentatively TRBD1 (5 bases). Germline V gene lookup returns CDR1 SGHRS and CDR2 YFSETQ. Trimming pared 4 bases from V and 1 base from J, leaving 17 bases between. The CDR3 is 16 amino acids. The CDR3 here is CASSQGSGIQNTEAFF. DNA for the CDR3: TGCGCCAGCAGCCAGGGCTCGGGCATCCAGAACACTGAAGCTTTCTTT.

Here the CDR3 reads CASSPDSMNTEAFF. The CDR3 coding sequence is TGTGCCAGCTCACCCGACAGCATGAACACTGAAGCTTTCTTT. This chain joins TRBV18 and TRBJ1-1, with D perhaps matching TRBD1 (5 bases). Trimming cost V 3 bases and J 0 bases, with 8 bases left between them. Germline V gives CDR1 KGHSH, CDR2 LQKENI. This CDR3 comprises 14 residues.

The V call is TRBV5-1, the J call TRBJ2-7; the match to TRBD2 covers 8 bases. Germline V CDR1 and CDR2: SGHRS, YFSETQ. Trimming removed 4 bases from V and 2 bases from J; junction bases left unmatched: 14. This CDR3 contains 17 residues. CDR3 loop: CASSPPGGGGVPYEQYF. The CDR3 region has the DNA TGCGCCAGCAGCCCGCCGGGGGGGGGCGGGGTCCCCTACGAGCAGTACTTC. Based on the CDR3 plus reference TRBV5-1 and TRBJ2-7, the full variable domain is KAGVTQTPRYLIKTRGQQVTLSCSPISGHRSVSWYQQTPGQGLQFLFEYFSETQRNKGNFPGRFSGRQFSNSRSEMNVSTLELGDSALYLCASSPPGGGGVPYEQYFGPGTRLTVT.

In DNA, the CDR3 is TGTGCCAGCAGCGTATGGGGCGGGCGATCTAGCTCCTACGAGCAGTACTTC. Residues: CASSVWGGRSSSYEQYF. V gene TRBV9 combines with J gene TRBJ2-7, with D possibly called TRBD1 or TRBD2 (5 bases each). The CDR3 sequence is 17 residues long. Between the trimmed V and J ends, which lost 1 base and 0 bases, there was a span of 17 bases. Per germline, CDR1 SGDLS and CDR2 YYNGEE. The entire variable domain, with the rest obtained from reference TRBV9 and TRBJ2-7, is as follows: DSGVTQTPKHLITATGQRVTLRCSPRSGDLSVYWYQQSLDQGLQFLIQYYNGEERAKGNILERFSAQQFPDLHSELNLSSLELGDSALYFCASSVWGGRSSSYEQYFGPGTRLTVT.

J is TRBJ1-2 and V is TRBV6-1, with TRBD1 identical over 9 bases. V trimming: 0 bases; J trimming: 8 bases; junction bases outside the gene matches: 10. Germline V gene lookup returns CDR1 MNHNS and CDR2 SASEGT. The CDR3 has 16 residues. The CDR3 sequence is CASSEAWRDRVTGYTF. The CDR3 coding sequence is TGTGCCAGCAGTGAAGCCTGGCGGGACAGGGTGACCGGCTACACCTTC.

CDR3 sequence reads: CASSAGTMAGHEQYF. As DNA, the CDR3 is TGTGCCAGCAGCGCCGGGACCATGGCGGGCCACGAGCAGTACTTC. The V and J genes are TRBV13 and TRBJ2-7, with D possibly called TRBD1 or TRBD2 (5 bases each). In germline, CDR1 is PRHDT, CDR2 FYEKMQ (reference sequence). This CDR3 comprises 15 residues. Trimming took off 5 bases at V and 5 bases at J, with 19 bases between the two ends.

This sequence joins TRBV2 and TRBJ1-5; TRBD1 agrees at 9 bases. The CDR3 spans 13 residues. Unmatched junction bases numbered 1, after V lost 6 bases and J lost 4 bases. The germline V gene encodes CDR1 SNHLY and CDR2 FYNNEI. CDR3 DNA: TGTGCCAGCAGGGGACAGGGTAATCAGCCCCAGCATTTT. Translated, it gives CASRGQGNQPQHF.

The chain joins TRBV7-9 to TRBJ1-3, with D perhaps matching TRBD1 (6 bases). The V end was cut by 5 bases, the J end by 0 bases, with 14 bases between. This CDR3 comprises 16 residues. The V gene's germline CDR1 is SEHNR and CDR2 FQNEAQ (reference sequence). The CDR3 loop is CASSPSGGPSGNTIYF. CDR3 DNA sequence: TGTGCCAGCAGCCCATCGGGGGGCCCCTCTGGAAACACCATATATTTT.

The chain uses TRBV7-9 and TRBJ1-1, with D tentatively TRBD1 (5 bases). Germline V gene sequence: CDR1 SEHNR, CDR2 FQNEAQ (reference sequence). The CDR3 runs to 14 residues. Trimming cost V 6 bases and J 3 bases, with 14 bases left between them. The CDR3, as DNA: TGTGCCAGCAGTGTCAGCCTAGGGGACACTGAAGCTTTCTTT. Encoded protein: CASSVSLGDTEAFF.

This clone has just one count. This chain uses TRBV6-1 with TRBJ1-2, with D maybe TRBD1 (5 bases). CDR3 size: 16 residues. Germline V CDR1 and CDR2: MNHNS, SASEGT. Trimming cost V 1 base and J 1 base, with 13 bases left between them. The chain's CDR3 is CASSEGQWGSNYGYTF. CDR3 DNA: TGTGCCAGCAGTGAAGGGCAATGGGGCAGTAACTATGGCTACACCTTC.

The rearrangement uses TRBV4-1 and TRBJ1-6; D is unclear. Germline CDR1 reads MGHRA; CDR2 reads YSYEKL. The CDR3 covers 17 residues. With 4 bases removed from V and 7 bases from J, the gap between germline ends came to 20 bases. The DNA of the CDR3 is TGCGCCAGCAGCCCACGAGGTGGTCCCCCGGGAAATTCACCCCTCCACTTT. It is translated as CASSPRGGPPGNSPLHF.

The rearrangement joins TRBV7-3 to TRBJ2-7, with 10 bases that match TRBD1. CDR3 length: 15 amino acids. Germline V gene sequence: CDR1 SGHTA, CDR2 FQGTGA. V was clipped by 0 bases and J by 2 bases; unmatched bases: 1. Here the CDR3 reads CASSLTGQGPYEQYF. CDR3 in DNA: TGTGCCAGCAGCTTAACGGGACAGGGGCCCTACGAGCAGTACTTC.